This note documents a single T cell receptor (beta chain) sequence. The antigen is unknown. The data belong to a study of beta chain features in type 1 diabetes. Study overall: Healthy donors resembled patients in age, gender and cell yields. The study's findings and limits: When Type 1 diabetes patients were examined, their TCRB CDR3s proved moderately but significantly shorter in all four CD4+ subsets. Shorter templates may be favored by PCR, equally so in patients and controls.

V was cut by 0 bases and J by 5 bases, with 15 bases left in between. CDR1 is SGDLS and CDR2 is YYNGEE in the germline V gene. The CDR3 length is 15 residues. TCRB transcripts that were expressed got sequenced, as all of the isolated RNA had been reverse transcribed. Repertoires were generated with immunoSEQ multiplex PCR, while TCRdb's copy carries only in-frame clones and drops some. The sample carries about 900,000 clones, around a sixth recorded once. The chain joins TRBV9 to TRBJ2-7; D possibly corresponds to TRBD1 (5 bases). The TCR was taken from a woman under 30 in good health. Sequencing was done on a sample of naive CD4+ T cells from blood. The CDR3 loop is CASSVGPRTSHEQYF. The CDR3 DNA sequence: TGTGCCAGCAGCGTAGGCCCCCGGACATCCCACGAGCAGTACTTC.